One and the same sample provided the 19 T cell receptor beta chains below, sequenced in a study of CD8+ T cells in alopecia areata (dated by TCRdb to 2017 to 2018). The intended sense of this specimen's time point label: baseline before oral tofacitinib. Libraries came from the immunoSEQ multiplex PCR assay. For TCR sequencing, RNA was extracted from every sample and reverse transcribed into cDNA to serve as template. Drawn from immuneACCESS, this table holds only the in-frame rearrangements with V and J called that TCRdb kept. Clones are partly lost; checked studies trace under half to an unresolved V gene and leave the rest unexplained. This sample gives under 300,000 clones in total; less than 80% of them show up just once. Around 1.2% of the sample is held by the ten biggest clonotypes. The sequencing used CD4+ T cells sorted from blood, collected at week 0. These receptors all stem from a human donor with alopecia areata.

The V and J genes are TRBV2 and TRBJ2-3; TRBD1 might be the D (6 bases). The CDR3 covers 17 residues. Trimming shortened V by 6 bases and J by 1 base, and 20 bases separated the two germline ends. CDR1 is SNHLY and CDR2 is FYNNEI in the germline V gene. CDR3 nucleotide sequence: TGTGCCAGCAGCAGAGCGACAGGAACCTTGGGCACAGATACGCAGTATTTT. Amino acid sequence: CASSRATGTLGTDTQYF.

This chain connects TRBV19 to TRBJ2-3; 8 nucleotides agree with TRBD1. V lost 7 bases and J lost 4; bases outside the gene matches: 13. This CDR3 spans 16 amino acids. Germline CDR1 and CDR2: LNHDA and SQIVND (reference sequence). CDR3: CASTMTGVSAADTQYF. The CDR3 coding sequence is TGTGCCAGTACCATGACAGGGGTAAGCGCGGCAGATACGCAGTATTTT.

The genes are TRBV4-1 and TRBJ2-5, with 8 bases fitting TRBD1. The germline V gene has CDR1 MGHRA and CDR2 YSYEKL. V shed 4 bases and J 4 bases; nucleotides not matched to a gene: 8. The CDR3 runs to 15 residues. CDR3 DNA: TGCGCCAGCAGCCGTGAACTACAGGGGGTAGAGACCCAGTACTTC. Amino acids: CASSRELQGVETQYF.

The chain employs TRBV7-3 and TRBJ2-3, with 7 positions matching TRBD1. This CDR3 is built from 16 residues. The J segment lost 2 bases and the V segment lost 0 bases, leaving 5 bases of the junction unmatched. Germline V gives CDR1 SGHTA, CDR2 FQGTGA. Here the CDR3 reads CASSLTGDSNTDTQYF. CDR3 sequence (DNA): TGTGCCAGCAGCTTAACGGGGGACAGTAACACAGATACGCAGTATTTT. The whole variable domain, filled in from reference TRBV7-3 and TRBJ2-3, reads GAGVSQTPSNKVTEKGKYVELRCDPISGHTALYWYRQSLGQGPEFLIYFQGTGAADDSGLPNDRFFAVRPEGSVSTLKIQRTERGDSAVYLCASSLTGDSNTDTQYFGPGTRLTVL.

The CDR3 coding sequence is TGTGCCAGCACGGAGAGACTGGCGGATCAGCCCCAGCATTTT. Amino acid sequence: CASTERLADQPQHF. V is TRBV2 and J is TRBJ1-5; no firm D call. This CDR3 spans 14 amino acids. Germline loops: CDR1 SNHLY, CDR2 FYNNEI. V lost 7 bases, J lost 5 bases, and 15 bases lay in between.

The J gene is TRBJ2-2, the V gene TRBV9; no reliable D call. Trimming pared 1 base from V and 0 bases from J, leaving 4 bases between. CDR1 and CDR2 from the germline V gene are SGDLS and YYNGEE. The length of the CDR3 is 14 residues. In DNA, the CDR3 is TGTGCCAGCAGCGTAAACACGAACACCGGGGAGCTGTTTTTT. Its protein product is CASSVNTNTGELFF.

The chain is built from TRBV5-1 and TRBJ2-1; perhaps TRBD2 as D (5 bases). The CDR3 covers 13 residues. Germline-derived CDR1 and CDR2 are SGHRS and YFSETQ. The V end lost 5 bases, the J end lost 4 bases, and 10 bases lay between the germline ends. DNA for the CDR3: TGCGCCAGCAGAGTTAGACTATACAATGAGCAGTTCTTC. Protein sequence: CASRVRLYNEQFF.

The chain links TRBV2 to TRBJ2-2; 7 nucleotides align to TRBD1. The V gene's germline CDR1 is SNHLY and CDR2 FYNNEI. This CDR3 contains 13 residues. Losses at the gene ends were 5 bases for V and 4 bases for J; bases not matched to a gene: 1. The CDR3 reads CASSYRGTGELFF. CDR3 coding DNA: TGTGCCAGCAGTTACAGGGGCACCGGGGAGCTGTTTTTT. The variable domain in full, completed from reference TRBV2 and TRBJ2-2, reads EPEVTQTPSHQVTQMGQEVILRCVPISNHLYFYWYRQILGQKVEFLVSFYNNEISEKSEIFDDQFSVERPDGSNFTLKIRSTKLEDSAMYFCASSYRGTGELFFGEGSRLTVL.

J is TRBJ2-5 and V is TRBV30; weak D call: TRBD2 (6 bases). The V gene's germline CDR1 is GTSNPN and CDR2 SVGIG (reference sequence). Between the trimmed V and J ends, which lost 0 bases and 2 bases, there was a span of 10 bases. CDR3 length: 14 residues. The CDR3: CAWSVWGVQETQYF. CDR3 nucleotide sequence: TGTGCCTGGAGTGTATGGGGGGTTCAAGAGACCCAGTACTTC.

The chain carries TRBV5-4 and TRBJ2-7; D is perhaps TRBD2 (5 bases). The CDR3 length is 12 residues. Trimming pared 4 bases from V and 2 bases from J, leaving 7 bases between. The germline gives CDR1 SGHNT, CDR2 YYREEE (reference sequence). CDR3 bases: TGTGCCAGCAGCGCGGAGGCCTACGAGCAGTACTTC. Translating it yields CASSAEAYEQYF.

CDR3 amino acids: CASSQDSGLAGGRQFF. In DNA form, the CDR3 reads TGCGCCAGCAGCCAAGATTCTGGCCTAGCGGGGGGTAGGCAGTTCTTC. The chain uses TRBV4-1 and TRBJ2-1; 11 nucleotides line up with TRBD2. Looked up from germline, CDR1 is MGHRA and CDR2 is YSYEKL. After removal of 0 bases from V and 12 bases from J, the junction contained 10 bases not matched to a gene. CDR3 size: 16 residues.

A few counts support this clone. This chain connects TRBV19 to TRBJ1-6, with 8 bases that match TRBD1. Germline loops: CDR1 LNHDA, CDR2 SQIVND (reference sequence). With V trimmed by 5 bases and J by 10 bases, 7 bases remained unmatched. The CDR3 runs 14 residues. The CDR3 reads CASSRDRGISPLHF. CDR3 sequence (DNA): TGTGCCAGTAGTCGCGACAGGGGAATCTCACCCCTCCACTTT.

The chain recombines TRBV7-8 with TRBJ2-1; tentative D call: TRBD2 (5 bases). Germline values: CDR1 SGHVS, CDR2 FQNEAQ. This CDR3 is 15 amino acids long. Trimming removed 6 bases at V and 6 bases at J, with 18 bases between. As DNA, the CDR3 is TGTGCCAGCAGTCACCGGGATCTTGGTAGCAATGAGCAGTTCTTC. It yields the protein CASSHRDLGSNEQFF.

V and J are TRBV14 and TRBJ2-3; D not resolved. This CDR3 has 16 amino acids. Germline V gene sequence: CDR1 SGHDN, CDR2 FVKESK. The V gene lost 3 bases and the J gene lost 2 bases, with 15 bases spanning the gap. The CDR3 DNA sequence: TGTGCCAGCAGCCAGAACCGGGTCTTACCCACAGATACGCAGTATTTT. It encodes CASSQNRVLPTDTQYF.

This sequence joins TRBV11-2 and TRBJ2-5, with D uncertain. The CDR3 is 12 residues long. Germline V CDR1 and CDR2: SGHAT, FQNNGV. Trimming took 4 bases from V and 5 from J, leaving 8 bases between them. The CDR3 DNA follows: TGTGCCAGCAGCTCAAGCCCGGAGACCCAGTACTTC. It codes for CASSSSPETQYF.

This sequence joins TRBV4-1 and TRBJ1-5, with D possibly being TRBD1 (5 bases). Trimming left V 4 bases short and J 0 bases short, with 7 bases between. This CDR3 contains 14 residues. Germline V gene sequence: CDR1 MGHRA, CDR2 YSYEKL. The CDR3 loop reads CASSPGHSNQPQHF. The CDR3 DNA reads TGCGCCAGCAGCCCAGGGCATAGCAATCAGCCCCAGCATTTT.

The chain couples TRBV25-1 to TRBJ2-3; TRBD1 might be the D (6 bases). Germline V gene lookup returns CDR1 MGHDK and CDR2 SYGVNS. V was pared by 4 bases and J by 4 bases, with 15 bases between. The CDR3 runs 15 residues. The CDR3 sequence: CASSGIGQGPDTQYF. The CDR3 region has the DNA TGTGCCAGCAGTGGAATAGGGCAGGGGCCAGATACGCAGTATTTT.

This clone appeared a few times. The chain uses TRBV6-5 and TRBJ1-6; 8 bases agree with TRBD1. V lost 5 bases and J lost 14; bases outside the gene matches: 11. CDR3 size: 14 residues. Germline V gene lookup returns CDR1 MNHEY and CDR2 SVGAGI. This CDR3 is CASSADRARSALHF. For the CDR3, the DNA is TGTGCCAGCAGTGCGGACAGGGCCAGGTCGGCCCTCCACTTT.

The chain carries TRBV7-2 and TRBJ2-5; D remains ambiguous. V was pared by 0 bases and J by 3 bases, with 17 bases between. Germline V gene sequence: CDR1 SGHTA, CDR2 FQGNSA. CDR3 length: 17 amino acids. The DNA of the CDR3 is TGTGCCAGCAGCTTAGCATTGACCCGAACCCAAAAAGAGACCCAGTACTTC. Its protein is CASSLALTRTQKETQYF. Full variable domain (outside the CDR3, taken from reference TRBV7-2 and TRBJ2-5): GAGVSQSPSNKVTEKGKDVELRCDPISGHTALYWYRQSLGQGLEFLIYFQGNSAPDKSGLPSDRFSAERTGGSVSTLTIQRTQQEDSAVYLCASSLALTRTQKETQYFGPGTRLLVL.